The source of this TCR beta chain is a study of T cells in Graves' hyperthyroidism and ophthalmopathy. Germline lookup yields CDR1 SGHVS and CDR2 FQNEAQ. The CDR3 contains 15 residues. Only a few counts were recorded for this clonotype. At one of its ends the junction is not consistent with the germline gene, which may arise from a read error. Amplified TCR beta CDR3 regions derived from RNA transcripts. Researchers ran a first-round RT-PCR on the TCR CDR3 using the HTBI primer set. TCRdb re-called the multiplex PCR reads through MiXCR, storing one row per CDR3 protein. The profile shows hundreds of thousands of distinct CDR3 sequences, 35% of them singletons.

The clonotype was recovered from a middle-aged woman with Graves' hyperthyroidism. The chain recombines TRBV7-8 with TRBJ2-7; 12 positions agree with TRBD2. Sample: blood. The CDR3 sequence is CASSLGTSGLYEQYF. Here the CDR3 DNA reads TGCGCCAGCAGCCTCGGGACTAGCGGGCTCTACGAGCAGTACTTC. Full variable domain (remainder filled in from reference TRBV7-8 and TRBJ2-7): GAGVSQSPRYKVAKRGQDVALRCDPISGHVSLFWYQQALGQGPEFLTYFQNEAQLDKSGLPSDRFFAERPEGSVSTLKIQRTQQEDSAVYLCASSLGTSGLYEQYFGPGTRLTVT.